This T cell receptor beta chain is from a study of PD-1 blockade in classical Hodgkin lymphoma. Study details: Treatment was intravenous nivolumab, 3 mg/kg every 2 weeks, until progression.

Time point: cycle 4 day 1 (C4D1), after 6 weeks of nivolumab. Autologous stem cell transplantation was followed by relapse in every patient, and brentuximab vedotin exposure varied. Measured with immunoSEQ multiplex PCR; TCRdb has only the in-frame clones, and not every one. The sample records roughly 42,000 clones, roughly 69% being singletons. The study's findings and limits: Baseline diversity in complete responders resembled that of newly diagnosed patients. There was a significant rise in CD4+ TCR diversity by C4D1, with no such rise for CD8+.

The CDR3 is 16 residues long. V trimming: 1 base; J trimming: 6 bases; junction bases outside the gene matches: 3. CDR1 is MNHEY, CDR2 SMNVEV, per germline (reference sequence). Notes on this clone: Its antigen is undetermined.

V is TRBV27 and J is TRBJ2-1; 13 bases are a match to TRBD2. The origin of this receptor is a human donor with classical Hodgkin lymphoma. The sample was peripheral blood mononuclear cells (PBMCs), taken before the fourth cycle of nivolumab. The CDR3 protein is CASSLLTSGGTNEQFF. CDR3 nucleotide sequence: TGTGCCAGCAGTTTATTGACTAGCGGGGGGACCAATGAGCAGTTCTTC.